This T cell receptor (beta chain) was sequenced for a study of T cells in tuberculosis. Study overall: The T cells targeted glucose monomycolate, a mycobacterial lipid, via CD1B.

Each donor contributed 90,000 to 100,000 T cells on average, unsorted. Trimming pared 6 bases from V and 4 bases from J, leaving 15 bases between. Per germline, CDR1 MDHEN and CDR2 SYDVKM. The CDR3 is 14 residues long. Measured with immunoSEQ multiplex PCR; TCRdb has only the in-frame clones, and not every one. Of about 32,000 clones listed, approximately 94% are singletons. Sample: PBMCs. V gene TRBV28 combines with J gene TRBJ1-2; tentative D call: TRBD1 (5 bases). The clonotype was recovered from a donor aged 10-29 years with latent tuberculosis or without tuberculosis infection. The CDR3 DNA reads as TGTGCCAGCAGCACAGGCGCGTTTAGCTATGGCTACACCTTC. Translating gives CASSTGAFSYGYTF.